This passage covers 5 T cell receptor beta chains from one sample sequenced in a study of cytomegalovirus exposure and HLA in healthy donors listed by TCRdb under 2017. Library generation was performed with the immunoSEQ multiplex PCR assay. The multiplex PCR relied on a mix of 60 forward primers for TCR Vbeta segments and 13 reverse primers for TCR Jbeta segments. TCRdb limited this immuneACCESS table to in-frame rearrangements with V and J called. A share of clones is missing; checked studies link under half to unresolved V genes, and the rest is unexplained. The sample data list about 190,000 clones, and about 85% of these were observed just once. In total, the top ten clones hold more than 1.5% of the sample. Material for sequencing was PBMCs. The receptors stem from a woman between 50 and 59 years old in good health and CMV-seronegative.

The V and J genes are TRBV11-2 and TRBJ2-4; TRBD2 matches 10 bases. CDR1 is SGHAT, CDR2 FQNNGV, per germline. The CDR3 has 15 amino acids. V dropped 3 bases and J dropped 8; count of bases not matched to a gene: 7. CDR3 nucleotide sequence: TGTGCCAGCAGCTTGGAACTAGCGGGAAGGGACATTCAGTACTTC. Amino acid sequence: CASSLELAGRDIQYF.

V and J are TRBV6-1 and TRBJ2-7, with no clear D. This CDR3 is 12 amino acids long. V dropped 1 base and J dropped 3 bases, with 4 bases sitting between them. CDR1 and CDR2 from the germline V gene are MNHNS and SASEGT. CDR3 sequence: CASSEGGYEQYF. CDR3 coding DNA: TGTGCCAGCAGTGAAGGAGGCTACGAGCAGTACTTC.

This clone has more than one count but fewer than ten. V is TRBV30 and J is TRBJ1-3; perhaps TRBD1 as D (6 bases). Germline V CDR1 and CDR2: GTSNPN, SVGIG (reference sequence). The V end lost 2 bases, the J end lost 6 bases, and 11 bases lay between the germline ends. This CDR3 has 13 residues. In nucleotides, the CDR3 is TGTGCCTGGAGTCAGGGGTTAGAAAACACCATATATTTT. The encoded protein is CAWSQGLENTIYF.

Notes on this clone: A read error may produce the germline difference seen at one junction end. The CDR3 DNA sequence: TGTGCTAGCAGCCTAACCGAGAGTAGCGGGGAAACGAACACCGGGGAGCTGTTTTTT. It translates to CASSLTESSGETNTGELFF. J is TRBJ2-2 and V is TRBV7-7, with TRBD2 matching 8 bases. This CDR3 has 19 residues. CDR1 SSHAT and CDR2 FNYEAQ come from the germline V gene (reference sequence).

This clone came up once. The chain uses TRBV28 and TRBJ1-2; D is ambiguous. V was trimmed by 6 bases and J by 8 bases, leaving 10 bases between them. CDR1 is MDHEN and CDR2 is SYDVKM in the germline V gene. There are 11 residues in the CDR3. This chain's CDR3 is CASSPTWGYTF. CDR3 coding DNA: TGTGCCAGCAGCCCCACTTGGGGCTACACCTTC.